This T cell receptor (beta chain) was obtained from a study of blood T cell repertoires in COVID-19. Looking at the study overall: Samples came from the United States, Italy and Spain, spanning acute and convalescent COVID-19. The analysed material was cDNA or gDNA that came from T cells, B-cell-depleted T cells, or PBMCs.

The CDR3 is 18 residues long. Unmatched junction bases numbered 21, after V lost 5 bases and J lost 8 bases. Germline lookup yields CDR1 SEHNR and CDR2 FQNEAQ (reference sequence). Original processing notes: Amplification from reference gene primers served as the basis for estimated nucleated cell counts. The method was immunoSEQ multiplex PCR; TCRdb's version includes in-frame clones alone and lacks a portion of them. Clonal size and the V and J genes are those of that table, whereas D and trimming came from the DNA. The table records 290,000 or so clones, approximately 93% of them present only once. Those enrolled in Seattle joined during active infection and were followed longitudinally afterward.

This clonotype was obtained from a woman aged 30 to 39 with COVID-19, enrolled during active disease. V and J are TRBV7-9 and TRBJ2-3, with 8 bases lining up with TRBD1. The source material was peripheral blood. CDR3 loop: CASSPRYVRQGARITQYF. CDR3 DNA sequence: TGTGCCAGCAGCCCTCGGTATGTGAGGCAGGGGGCCAGGATTACGCAGTATTTT.